Presented here are 11 T cell receptor beta chains from one specimen sequenced in a study of early stage breast cancer tumors. Clones were read by immunoSEQ multiplex PCR, and TCRdb kept only the in-frame ones, dropping some. This sample has about 28,000 clones, with approximately 70% found just once. The sequenced sample was blood. These TCRs come from a person in their 40s with breast cancer.

CDR3 in DNA: TGTGCCAGCAGCTTTGAAAGTCGGGGGGCGAACATTCAGTACTTC. Encoded protein: CASSFESRGANIQYF. The V gene is TRBV7-2, the J gene TRBJ2-4; TRBD2 is a possible D gene (7 bases). With 3 bases removed from V and 7 bases from J, the gap between germline ends came to 16 bases. Germline V gene data show CDR1 as SGHTA and CDR2 as FQGNSA. CDR3 size: 15 residues.

Turning to this clone: At one end the junction does not follow the germline gene, possibly because of a read error. V is TRBV5-6 and J is TRBJ2-1, with TRBD2 matching over 8 bases. The length of the CDR3 is 13 residues. Germline-derived CDR1 and CDR2 are SGHDT and YYEEEE. CDR3 in amino acids: CASTLGLDNEQFF. The CDR3 DNA is TGTGCCAGCACCTTGGGACTAGACAATGAGCAGTTCTTC.

The genes are TRBV28 and TRBJ1-2, with 10 bases that match TRBD1. The CDR3 contains 13 residues. CDR1 is MDHEN, CDR2 SYDVKM, per germline. V shed 6 bases, J shed 6 bases, and the junction held 4 bases outside the gene matches. CDR3 nucleotides: TGTGCCAGCAGGCCCGGACAGGGGGATGGCTACACCTTC. Residues: CASRPGQGDGYTF.

V usage is TRBV7-9 and J usage is TRBJ2-1; D ambiguous. The CDR3 has 12 amino acids. V lost 4 bases and J lost 5, with 6 bases in between. Germline V gives CDR1 SEHNR, CDR2 FQNEAQ (reference sequence). The CDR3 DNA follows: TGTGCCAGCAGCTACGGCGACAATGAGCAGTTCTTC. The encoded protein is CASSYGDNEQFF.

In its sample, this clone was seen a few times. The CDR3 region has the DNA TGTGCCTGGAATGAGGGGTTTAGCAATCAGCCCCAGCATTTT. This codes for CAWNEGFSNQPQHF. The V call is TRBV30, the J call TRBJ1-5, with D maybe TRBD1 (5 bases). Trimming cost V 4 bases and J 0 bases, with 10 bases left between them. The V gene's germline CDR1 is GTSNPN and CDR2 SVGIG (reference sequence). CDR3 length: 14 amino acids.

The CDR3 loop reads CASSPPASWEQYF. CDR3 in DNA: TGTGCCAGCAGTCCCCCGGCTAGTTGGGAGCAGTACTTC. The V and J genes are TRBV28 and TRBJ2-7; D not certain. The germline CDR1 and CDR2 sequences are MDHEN and SYDVKM. CDR3 length: 13 residues. V lost 5 bases and J lost 7, with 15 bases in between.

The chain combines TRBV30 with TRBJ2-3; the D is unclear. Germline assignment: CDR1 GTSNPN and CDR2 SVGIG (reference sequence). The V end lost 3 bases, the J end lost 6 bases, and 13 bases lay between the germline ends. This CDR3 has 13 amino acids. CDR3: CAWSPLSTDTQYF. CDR3 DNA sequence: TGTGCCTGGAGCCCCTTGTCAACTGATACGCAGTATTTT. Complete variable domain (other parts from reference TRBV30 and TRBJ2-3): SQTIHQWPATLVQPVGSPLSLECTVEGTSNPNLYWYRQAAGRGLQLLFYSVGIGQISSEVPQNLSASRPQDRQFILSSKKLLLSDSGFYLCAWSPLSTDTQYFGPGTRLTVL.

The V gene is TRBV7-9, the J gene TRBJ1-2, with 10 bases aligning to TRBD1. CDR3 size: 15 residues. In germline, CDR1 is SEHNR, CDR2 FQNEAQ (reference sequence). The junction had 7 bases not matched to a gene; V was cut back by 2 bases and J by 7 bases. The CDR3 DNA reads as TGTGCCAGCAGCTTACGAAGGGACAGGGGATCTGGCTACACCTTC. Its translation is CASSLRRDRGSGYTF.

The CDR3 coding sequence is TGTGCCAGCAGTTTACGAGGACAGTCCTACGAGCAGTACTTC. Protein: CASSLRGQSYEQYF. The J gene is TRBJ2-7, the V gene TRBV27; tentatively, D is TRBD1 (6 bases). The V gene's germline CDR1 is MNHEY and CDR2 SMNVEV (reference sequence). Trimming took 2 bases from V and 1 from J, leaving 9 bases between them. The CDR3 spans 14 residues.

The chain combines TRBV2 with TRBJ2-5; 10 bases match TRBD1. There are 14 residues in the CDR3. Looked up from germline, CDR1 is SNHLY and CDR2 is FYNNEI. V trimming: 6 bases; J trimming: 5 bases; junction bases outside the gene matches: 6. The chain's CDR3 is CASRRTGGRETQYF. The CDR3 nucleotides read TGTGCCAGCAGGCGGACAGGGGGTAGGGAGACCCAGTACTTC.

By its share, this clone is medium-sized. The chain joins TRBV4-1 to TRBJ2-1; 11 bases agree with TRBD2. Germline values: CDR1 MGHRA, CDR2 YSYEKL. V shed 1 base, J shed 4 bases, and the junction held 9 bases outside the gene matches. This CDR3 has 18 residues. Here the CDR3 DNA reads TGCGCCAGCAGCCAAGTTGACATGGGACTAGCGGTATACAATGAGCAGTTCTTC. This encodes CASSQVDMGLAVYNEQFF.